These 4 T cell receptor beta chains originate from one sample sequenced in a study of cytomegalovirus exposure and HLA in healthy donors. The PCR contained 60 Vbeta and 13 Jbeta primers. Clones were read by immunoSEQ multiplex PCR, and TCRdb kept only the in-frame ones, dropping some. The repertoire has about 90,000 clones, just under 70% of them found once; the top ten carry over 13%. The specimen was PBMCs. These receptors all stem from a woman aged 45-59 years in good health and CMV-seropositive.

The chain joins TRBV9 to TRBJ2-1, with 10 bases matching TRBD2. After removal of 0 bases from V and 6 bases from J, the junction contained 9 bases not matched to a gene. Germline V lookup: CDR1 SGDLS, CDR2 YYNGEE. There are 17 residues in the CDR3. The CDR3 region has the DNA TGTGCCAGCAGCGTAGCTTCAACTAGCGGGATTGGCAATGAGCAGTTCTTC. Translating it yields CASSVASTSGIGNEQFF.

This clone was seen a few times. This chain joins TRBV9 and TRBJ2-1, with D tentatively TRBD2 (6 bases). The V end was cut by 4 bases, the J end by 7 bases, with 15 bases between. The CDR3 consists of 14 residues. CDR1 is SGDLS, CDR2 YYNGEE, per germline. The CDR3, as DNA: TGTGCCAGCAGCCAAGGCGGGAAGGGTAATGAGCAGTTCTTC. It is translated as CASSQGGKGNEQFF.

There are a few counts of this clone. The chain couples TRBV28 to TRBJ2-4, with 8 positions matching TRBD2. Looked up from germline, CDR1 is MDHEN and CDR2 is SYDVKM. CDR3 length: 17 amino acids. Trimming at V came to 5 bases and at J to 5 bases, leaving 14 bases not matched to a gene. CDR3 protein: CASSPLSGGVFENIQYF. In nucleotides, the CDR3 is TGTGCCAGCAGTCCCCTGTCGGGGGGGGTGTTCGAAAACATTCAGTACTTC.

The chain links TRBV18 to TRBJ2-1; D is uncertain. CDR1 is KGHSH and CDR2 is LQKENI in the germline V gene. The CDR3 loop spans 11 amino acids. Trimming shortened V by 3 bases and J by 5 bases, and 2 bases separated the two germline ends. Written as DNA, the CDR3 is TGTGCCAGCTCACCTAACAATGAGCAGTTCTTC. Encoded protein: CASSPNNEQFF.